This entry features one T cell receptor (beta chain) sequence. Extraction of RNA preceded its reverse transcription into cDNA, which served as the sequencing template. The table came from immunoSEQ multiplex PCR; TCRdb's copy has only in-frame clones and leaves some out. The table shows some 110,000 clones, with 58% occurring only once. V was shortened by 0 bases and J by 5 bases, with 10 bases between the two germline ends. From germline, CDR1 is MNHEY and CDR2 SVGAGI. The CDR3 totals 14 residues. The data are from a study of CD8+ T cells in alopecia areata. In the study overall: Each of the treated patients was given oral tofacitinib, 5 to 10 mg twice daily, for moderate-to-severe alopecia areata.

Noted treatment: oral pan-JAK inhibitor, 5-10 mg twice daily. The receptor comes from a human donor with alopecia areata. The chain couples TRBV6-5 to TRBJ1-2; perhaps TRBD1 as D (5 bases). Source: CD8+ T cells sorted from blood, taken at week 4, from a patient treated with tofacitinib. CDR3 sequence reads: CASSYSSGGYGYTF. In DNA, the CDR3 is TGTGCCAGCAGTTACTCGAGCGGGGGGTATGGCTACACCTTC.